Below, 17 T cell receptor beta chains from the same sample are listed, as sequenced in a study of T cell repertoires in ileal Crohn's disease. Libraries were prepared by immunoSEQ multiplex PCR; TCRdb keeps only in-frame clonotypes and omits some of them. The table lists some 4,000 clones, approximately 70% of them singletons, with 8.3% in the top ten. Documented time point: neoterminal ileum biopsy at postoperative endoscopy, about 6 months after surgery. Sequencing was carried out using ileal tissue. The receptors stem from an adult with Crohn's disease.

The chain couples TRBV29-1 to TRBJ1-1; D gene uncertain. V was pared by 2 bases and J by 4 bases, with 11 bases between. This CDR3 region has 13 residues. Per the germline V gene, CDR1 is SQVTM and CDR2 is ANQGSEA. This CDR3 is CSVEKESGTEAFF. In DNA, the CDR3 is TGCAGCGTTGAAAAGGAGAGCGGCACTGAAGCTTTCTTT. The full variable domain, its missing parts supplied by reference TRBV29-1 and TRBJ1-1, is SAVISQKPSRDICQRGTSLTIQCQVDSQVTMMFWYRQQPGQSLTLIATANQGSEATYESGFVIDKFPISRPNLTFSTLTVSNMSPEDSSIYLCSVEKESGTEAFFGQGTRLTVV.

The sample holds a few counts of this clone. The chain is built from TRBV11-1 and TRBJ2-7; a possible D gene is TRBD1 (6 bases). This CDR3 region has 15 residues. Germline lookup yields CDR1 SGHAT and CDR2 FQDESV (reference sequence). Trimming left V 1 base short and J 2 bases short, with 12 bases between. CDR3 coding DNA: TGTGCCAGCAGCTTAGGGAACAGGGTAGCCTACGAGCAGTACGTC. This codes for CASSLGNRVAYEQYV.

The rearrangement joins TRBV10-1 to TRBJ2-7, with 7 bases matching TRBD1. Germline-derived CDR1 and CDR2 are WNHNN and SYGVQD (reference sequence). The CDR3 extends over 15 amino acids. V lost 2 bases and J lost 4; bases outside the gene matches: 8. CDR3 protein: CASSERSGGRYEQYF. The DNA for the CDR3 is TGCGCCAGCAGTGAGCGGTCAGGGGGAAGATACGAGCAGTACTTC.

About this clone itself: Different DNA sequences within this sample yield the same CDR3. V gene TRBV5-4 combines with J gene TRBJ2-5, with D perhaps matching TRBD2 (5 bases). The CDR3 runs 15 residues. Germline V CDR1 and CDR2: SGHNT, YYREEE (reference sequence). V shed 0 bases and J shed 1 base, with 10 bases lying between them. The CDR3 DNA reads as TGTGCCAGCAGCTTGGGTGGGAGAGTCCAAGAGACCCAGTACTTC. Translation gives CASSLGGRVQETQYF.

CDR3 amino acids: CASSRAPTGVWPQHF. The CDR3 DNA follows: TGTGCCAGCAGCCGAGCCCCGACAGGGGTGTGGCCCCAGCATTTT. The chain employs TRBV4-2 and TRBJ1-5, with 8 bases lining up with TRBD1. Germline V CDR1 and CDR2: LGHNA, YNFKEQ. The CDR3 totals 15 residues. V dropped 4 bases and J dropped 9; count of bases not matched to a gene: 11.

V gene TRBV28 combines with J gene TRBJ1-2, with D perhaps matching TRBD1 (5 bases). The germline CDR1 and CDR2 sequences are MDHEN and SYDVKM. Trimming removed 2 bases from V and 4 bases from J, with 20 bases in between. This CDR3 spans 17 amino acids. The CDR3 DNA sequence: TGTGCCAGCAGTTTAGCCCCGCCAGCAGGGATAATCTATGGCTACACCTTC. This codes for CASSLAPPAGIIYGYTF.

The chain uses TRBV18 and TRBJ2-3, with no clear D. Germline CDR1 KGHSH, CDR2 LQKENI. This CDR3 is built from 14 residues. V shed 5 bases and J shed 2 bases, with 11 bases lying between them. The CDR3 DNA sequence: TGTGCCAGCTCAGAGTCGAATCCCACAGATACGCAGTATTTT. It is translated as CASSESNPTDTQYF. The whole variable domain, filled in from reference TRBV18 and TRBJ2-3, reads NAGVMQNPRHLVRRRGQEARLRCSPMKGHSHVYWYRQLPEEGLKFMVYLQKENIIDESGMPKERFSAEFPKEGPSILRIQQVVRGDSAAYFCASSESNPTDTQYFGPGTRLTVL.

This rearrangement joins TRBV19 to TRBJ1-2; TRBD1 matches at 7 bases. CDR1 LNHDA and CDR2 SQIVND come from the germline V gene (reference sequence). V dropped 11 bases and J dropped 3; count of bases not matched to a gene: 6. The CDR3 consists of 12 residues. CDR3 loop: CAVTGVDYGYTF. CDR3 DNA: TGTGCCGTAACAGGGGTTGACTATGGCTACACCTTC.

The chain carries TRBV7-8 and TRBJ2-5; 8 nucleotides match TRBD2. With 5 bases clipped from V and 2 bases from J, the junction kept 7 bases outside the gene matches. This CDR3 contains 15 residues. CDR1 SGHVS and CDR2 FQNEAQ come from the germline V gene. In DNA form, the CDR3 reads TGTGCCAGCAGCCCCCTAACTAGCGGTCAAGAGACCCAGTACTTC. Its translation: CASSPLTSGQETQYF.

CDR3 nucleotides: TGTGCCTGGGGTCAGGGTCTACTCCCTGGAAACACCATATATTTT. Its translation: CAWGQGLLPGNTIYF. The chain couples TRBV30 to TRBJ1-3, with TRBD1 as a possible D gene (5 bases). Germline V lookup: CDR1 GTSNPN, CDR2 SVGIG (reference sequence). The CDR3 contains 15 residues. V gave up 5 bases and J gave up 2 bases, with 16 bases separating them.

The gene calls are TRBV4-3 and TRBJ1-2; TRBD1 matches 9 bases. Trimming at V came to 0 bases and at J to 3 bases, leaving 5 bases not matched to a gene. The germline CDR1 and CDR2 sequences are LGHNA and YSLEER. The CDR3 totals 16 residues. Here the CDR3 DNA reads TGCGCCAGCAGCCAAGAGACAGGGGGGGCCTACTATGGCTACACCTTC. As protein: CASSQETGGAYYGYTF.

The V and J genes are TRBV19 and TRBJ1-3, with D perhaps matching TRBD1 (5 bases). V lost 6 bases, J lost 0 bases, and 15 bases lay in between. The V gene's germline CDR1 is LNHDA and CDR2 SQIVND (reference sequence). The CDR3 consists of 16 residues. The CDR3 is CASSLSSGGSGNTIYF. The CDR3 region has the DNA TGTGCCAGTAGCCTCTCCTCCGGGGGCTCTGGAAACACCATATATTTT.

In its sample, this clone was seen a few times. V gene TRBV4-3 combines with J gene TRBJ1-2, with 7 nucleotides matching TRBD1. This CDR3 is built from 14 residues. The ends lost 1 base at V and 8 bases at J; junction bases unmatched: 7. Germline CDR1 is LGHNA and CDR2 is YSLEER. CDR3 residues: CASSQGRGPGGYTF. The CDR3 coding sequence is TGCGCCAGCAGCCAAGGTAGGGGGCCAGGAGGCTACACCTTC.

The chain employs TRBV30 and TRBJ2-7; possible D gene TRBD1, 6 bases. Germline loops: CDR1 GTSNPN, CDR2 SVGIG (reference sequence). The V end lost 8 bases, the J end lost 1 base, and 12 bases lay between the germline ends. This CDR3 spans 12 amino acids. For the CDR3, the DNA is TGTGCCGGGAAACAGGGTTCCTACGAGCAGTACTTC. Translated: CAGKQGSYEQYF.

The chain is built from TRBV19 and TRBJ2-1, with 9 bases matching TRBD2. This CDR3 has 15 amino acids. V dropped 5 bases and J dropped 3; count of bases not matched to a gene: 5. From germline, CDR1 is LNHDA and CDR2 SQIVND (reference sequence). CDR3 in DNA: TGTGCCAGTAGTTTGGCTAGCGGGAACTACAATGAGCAGTTCTTC. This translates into CASSLASGNYNEQFF.

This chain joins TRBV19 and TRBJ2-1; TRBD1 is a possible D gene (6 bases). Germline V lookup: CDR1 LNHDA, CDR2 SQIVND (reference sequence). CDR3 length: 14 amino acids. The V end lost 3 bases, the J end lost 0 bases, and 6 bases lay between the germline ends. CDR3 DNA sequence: TGTGCCAGTAGTATGACAGGCTCCTACAATGAGCAGTTCTTC. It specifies CASSMTGSYNEQFF.

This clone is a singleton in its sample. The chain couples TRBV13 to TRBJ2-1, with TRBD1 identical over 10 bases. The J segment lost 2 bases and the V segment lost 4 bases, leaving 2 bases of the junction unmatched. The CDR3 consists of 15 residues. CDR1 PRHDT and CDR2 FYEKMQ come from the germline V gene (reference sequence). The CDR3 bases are TGTGCCAGCAGCTGGGGGACAGGGGCCTACAATGAGCAGTTCTTC. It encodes CASSWGTGAYNEQFF. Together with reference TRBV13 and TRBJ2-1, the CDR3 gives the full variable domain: AAGVIQSPRHLIKEKRETATLKCYPIPRHDTVYWYQQGPGQDPQFLISFYEKMQSDKGSIPDRFSAQQFSDYHSELNMSSLELGDSALYFCASSWGTGAYNEQFFGPGTRLTVL.